The clone carrying this TCR beta chain showed up many times. This sample was included in a study of neurological immune-mediated disorders. Background on the study: Disease course was recorded as relapsing-remitting for some 31 and secondary progressive for about 9% of the roughly 34 multiple sclerosis patients.

Over 190 million TCR-beta sequences from 15-18 subjects came out of each sequencing run. TCRdb called the 5' RACE reads again in MiXCR, with one record for every CDR3 protein. The repertoire consists of 20,000 or so distinct CDR3 sequences, with roughly 2.5% occurring once and the leading ten covering 5% to 7%. This CDR3 has 14 amino acids. V was clipped by 0 bases and J by 4 bases, with 8 bases between them. From germline, CDR1 is SGHRS and CDR2 YFSETQ. Unsorted libraries came from 2 million PBMCs stored at -80 °C. Sequencing used PBMCs. The genes are TRBV5-1 and TRBJ2-1; D not resolved. This sequence originates from a woman under 30 with multiple sclerosis. The CDR3 here is CASSLEQVYNEQFF. The CDR3 nucleotides are TGCGCCAGCAGCTTGGAACAAGTATACAATGAGCAGTTCTTC.